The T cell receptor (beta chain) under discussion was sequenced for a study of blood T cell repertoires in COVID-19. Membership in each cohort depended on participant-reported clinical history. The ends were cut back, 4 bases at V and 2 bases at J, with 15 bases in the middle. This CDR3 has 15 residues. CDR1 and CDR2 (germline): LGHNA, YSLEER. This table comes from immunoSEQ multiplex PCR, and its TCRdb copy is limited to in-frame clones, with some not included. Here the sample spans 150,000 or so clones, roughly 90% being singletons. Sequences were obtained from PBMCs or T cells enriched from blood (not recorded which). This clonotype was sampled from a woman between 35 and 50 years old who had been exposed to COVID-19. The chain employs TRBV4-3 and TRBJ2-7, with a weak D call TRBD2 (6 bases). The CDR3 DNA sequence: TGCGCCAGCAGCCTCCTTCGGGGGTCTCCCTACGAGCAGTACTTC. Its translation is CASSLLRGSPYEQYF.